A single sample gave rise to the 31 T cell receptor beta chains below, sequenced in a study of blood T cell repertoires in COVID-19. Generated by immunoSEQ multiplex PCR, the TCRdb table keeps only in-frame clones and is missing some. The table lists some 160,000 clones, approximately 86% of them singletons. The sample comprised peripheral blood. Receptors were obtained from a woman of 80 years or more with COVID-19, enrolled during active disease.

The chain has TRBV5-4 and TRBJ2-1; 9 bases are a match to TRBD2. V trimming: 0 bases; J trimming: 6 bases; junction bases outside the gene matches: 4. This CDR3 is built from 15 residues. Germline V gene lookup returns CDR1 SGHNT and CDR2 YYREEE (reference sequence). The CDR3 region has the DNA TGTGCCAGCAGCTTGGCTCTAGCGGGAAGCAATGAGCAGTTCTTC. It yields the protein CASSLALAGSNEQFF.

CDR3 region: CATSERTQETQYF. DNA for the CDR3: TGTGCCACCAGTGAACGGACACAAGAGACCCAGTACTTC. The chain carries TRBV24-1 and TRBJ2-5; weak D call: TRBD1 (5 bases). The length of the CDR3 is 13 residues. Germline-derived CDR1 and CDR2 are KGHDR and SFDVKD. The V end was cut by 4 bases, the J end by 2 bases, with 7 bases between.

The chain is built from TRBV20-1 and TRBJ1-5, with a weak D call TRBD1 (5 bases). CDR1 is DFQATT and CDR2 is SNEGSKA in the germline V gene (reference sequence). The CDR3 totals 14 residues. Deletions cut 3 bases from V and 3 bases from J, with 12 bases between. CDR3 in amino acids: CSASHQGANQPQHF. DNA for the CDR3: TGCAGTGCTAGTCATCAGGGTGCCAATCAGCCCCAGCATTTT.

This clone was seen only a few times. The CDR3 here is CASRSGGNTGELFF. Here the CDR3 DNA reads TGTGCCAGCAGAAGCGGGGGCAACACCGGGGAGCTGTTTTTT. The chain has TRBV28 and TRBJ2-2; TRBD2 matches at 8 bases. V trimming: 6 bases; J trimming: 2 bases; junction bases outside the gene matches: 2. The germline V gene encodes CDR1 MDHEN and CDR2 SYDVKM. The CDR3 has 14 amino acids.

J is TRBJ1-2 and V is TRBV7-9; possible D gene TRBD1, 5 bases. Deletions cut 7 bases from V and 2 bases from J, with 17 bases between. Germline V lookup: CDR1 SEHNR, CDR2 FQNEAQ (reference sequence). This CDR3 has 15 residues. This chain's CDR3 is CASTYWQGGNYGYTF. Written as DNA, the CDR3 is TGTGCCAGCACCTATTGGCAGGGAGGGAACTATGGCTACACCTTC.

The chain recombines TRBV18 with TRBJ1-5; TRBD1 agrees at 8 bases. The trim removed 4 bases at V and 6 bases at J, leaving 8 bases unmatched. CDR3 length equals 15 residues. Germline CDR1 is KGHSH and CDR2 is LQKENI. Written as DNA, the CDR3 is TGTGCCAGCTCACGGCTGACAGGGGCGGGTCAGCCCCAGCATTTT. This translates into CASSRLTGAGQPQHF.

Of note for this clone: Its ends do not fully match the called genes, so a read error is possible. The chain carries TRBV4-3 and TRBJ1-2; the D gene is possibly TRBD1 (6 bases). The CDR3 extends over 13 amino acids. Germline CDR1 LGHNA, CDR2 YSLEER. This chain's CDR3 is CASGQWGPGGYTF. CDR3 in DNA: TGCGCCAGCGGCCAGTGGGGGCCGGGAGGCTACACCTTC.

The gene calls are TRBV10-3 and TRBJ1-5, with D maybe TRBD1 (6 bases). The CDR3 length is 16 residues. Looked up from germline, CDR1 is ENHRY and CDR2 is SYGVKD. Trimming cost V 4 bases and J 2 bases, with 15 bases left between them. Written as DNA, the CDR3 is TGTGCCATCAGTGGAAGTGGACAGCCGGGCAATCAGCCCCAGCATTTT. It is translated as CAISGSGQPGNQPQHF.

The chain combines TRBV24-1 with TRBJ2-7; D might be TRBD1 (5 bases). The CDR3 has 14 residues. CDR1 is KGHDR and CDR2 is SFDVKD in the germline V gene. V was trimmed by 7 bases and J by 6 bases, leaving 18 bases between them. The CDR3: CATRGEGVQGEQYF. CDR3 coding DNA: TGTGCCACCAGAGGTGAAGGGGTCCAGGGCGAGCAGTACTTC.

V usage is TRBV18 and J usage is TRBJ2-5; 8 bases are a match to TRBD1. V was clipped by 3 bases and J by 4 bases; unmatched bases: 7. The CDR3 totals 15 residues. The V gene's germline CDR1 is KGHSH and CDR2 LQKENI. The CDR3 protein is CASSPATGVRETQYF. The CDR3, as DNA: TGTGCCAGCTCACCTGCGACAGGGGTCAGAGAGACCCAGTACTTC. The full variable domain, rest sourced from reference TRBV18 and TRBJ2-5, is NAGVMQNPRHLVRRRGQEARLRCSPMKGHSHVYWYRQLPEEGLKFMVYLQKENIIDESGMPKERFSAEFPKEGPSILRIQQVVRGDSAAYFCASSPATGVRETQYFGPGTRLLVL.

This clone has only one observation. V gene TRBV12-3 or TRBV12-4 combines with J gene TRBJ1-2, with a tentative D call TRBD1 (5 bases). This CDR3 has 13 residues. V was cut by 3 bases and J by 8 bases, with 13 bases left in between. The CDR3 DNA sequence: TGTGCCAGCAGTTTCTCAGGGCCCGACGGCTACACCTTC. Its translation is CASSFSGPDGYTF.

CDR3 amino acids: CASSLGGLADYNEQFF. The CDR3, as DNA: TGCGCCAGCAGCTTGGGAGGACTAGCGGATTACAATGAGCAGTTCTTC. The chain combines TRBV5-1 with TRBJ2-1; 10 positions match TRBD2. Germline V CDR1 and CDR2: SGHRS, YFSETQ. V shed 0 bases, J shed 4 bases, and the junction held 4 bases outside the gene matches. CDR3 length: 16 residues.

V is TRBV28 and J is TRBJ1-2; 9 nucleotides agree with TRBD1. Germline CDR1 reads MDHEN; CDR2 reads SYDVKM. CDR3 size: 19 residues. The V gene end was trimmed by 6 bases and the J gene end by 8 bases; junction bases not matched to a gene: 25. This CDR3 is CASSPRDRARGSGHGGYTF. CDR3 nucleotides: TGTGCCAGCAGCCCAAGGGACAGGGCACGGGGCTCGGGGCACGGAGGCTACACCTTC.

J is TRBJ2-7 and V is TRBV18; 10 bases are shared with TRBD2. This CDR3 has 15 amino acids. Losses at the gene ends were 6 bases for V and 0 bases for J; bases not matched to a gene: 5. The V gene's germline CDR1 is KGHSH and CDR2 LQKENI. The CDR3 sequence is CASSPSGRYSYEQYF. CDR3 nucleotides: TGTGCCAGCTCGCCTAGCGGGAGATACTCCTACGAGCAGTACTTC.

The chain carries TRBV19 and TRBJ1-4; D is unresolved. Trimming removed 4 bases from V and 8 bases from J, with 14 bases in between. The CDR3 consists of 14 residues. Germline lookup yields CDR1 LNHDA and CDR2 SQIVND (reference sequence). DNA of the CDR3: TGTGCCAGTAGTACTAGACGGAGTTCGGAAAAACTGTTTTTT. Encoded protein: CASSTRRSSEKLFF.

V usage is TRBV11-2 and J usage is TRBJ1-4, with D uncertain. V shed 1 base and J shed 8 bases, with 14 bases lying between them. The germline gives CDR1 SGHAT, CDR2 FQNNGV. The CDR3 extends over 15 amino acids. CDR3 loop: CASSLGTVANEKLFF. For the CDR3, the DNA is TGTGCCAGCAGCTTAGGAACAGTTGCCAACGAAAAACTGTTTTTT.

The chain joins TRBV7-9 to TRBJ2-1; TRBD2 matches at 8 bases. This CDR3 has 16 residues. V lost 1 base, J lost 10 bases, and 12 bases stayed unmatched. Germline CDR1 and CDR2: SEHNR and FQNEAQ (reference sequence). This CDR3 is CASSLGGSGRLLEQFF. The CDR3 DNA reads TGTGCCAGCAGCTTAGGCGGGAGCGGGAGACTACTGGAGCAGTTCTTC.

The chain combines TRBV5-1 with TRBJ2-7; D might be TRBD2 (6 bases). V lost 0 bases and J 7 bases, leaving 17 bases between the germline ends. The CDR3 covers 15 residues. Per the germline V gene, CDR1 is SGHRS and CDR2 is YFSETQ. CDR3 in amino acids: CASSLAGGDLGEQYF. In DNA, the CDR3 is TGCGCCAGCAGCTTGGCCGGGGGTGACCTGGGAGAGCAGTACTTC.

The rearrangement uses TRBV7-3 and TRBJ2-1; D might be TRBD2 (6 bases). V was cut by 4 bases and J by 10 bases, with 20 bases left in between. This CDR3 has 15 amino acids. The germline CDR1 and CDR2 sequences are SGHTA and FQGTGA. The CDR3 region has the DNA TGTGCCAGCAGCTACGGGCTTGGGACTCCGACAGAGCAGTTCTTC. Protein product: CASSYGLGTPTEQFF.

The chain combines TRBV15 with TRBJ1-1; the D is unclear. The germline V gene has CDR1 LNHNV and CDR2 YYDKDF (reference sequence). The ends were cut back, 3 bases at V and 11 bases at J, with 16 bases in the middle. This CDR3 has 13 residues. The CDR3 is CATSREMSARAFF. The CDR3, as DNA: TGTGCCACCAGCAGGGAGATGTCGGCGAGGGCTTTCTTT. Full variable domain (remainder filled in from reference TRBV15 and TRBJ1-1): DAMVIQNPRYQVTQFGKPVTLSCSQTLNHNVMYWYQQKSSQAPKLLFHYYDKDFNNEADTPDNFQSRRPNTSFCFLDIRSPGLGDTAMYLCATSREMSARAFFGQGTRLTVV.

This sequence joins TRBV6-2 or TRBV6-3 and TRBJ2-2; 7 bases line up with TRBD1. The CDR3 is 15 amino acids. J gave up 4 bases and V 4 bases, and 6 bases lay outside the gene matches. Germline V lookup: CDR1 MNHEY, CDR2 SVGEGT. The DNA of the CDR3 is TGTGCCAGCAGTTGGAGACAGGGAAGCACCGGGGAGCTGTTTTTT. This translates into CASSWRQGSTGELFF.

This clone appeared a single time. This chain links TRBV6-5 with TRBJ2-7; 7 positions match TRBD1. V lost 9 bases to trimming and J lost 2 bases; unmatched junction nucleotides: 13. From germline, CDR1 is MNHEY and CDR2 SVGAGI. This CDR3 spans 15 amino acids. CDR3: CASRRNDREPYEQYF. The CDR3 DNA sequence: TGTGCCAGTAGACGAAACGACAGGGAGCCCTACGAGCAGTACTTC.

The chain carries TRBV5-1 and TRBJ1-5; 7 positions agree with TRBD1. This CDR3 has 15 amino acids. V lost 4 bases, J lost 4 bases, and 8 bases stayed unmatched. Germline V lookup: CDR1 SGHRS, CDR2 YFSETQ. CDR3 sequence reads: CASSPAGQLNQPQHF. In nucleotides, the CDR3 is TGCGCCAGCAGCCCGGCGGGACAGCTTAATCAGCCCCAGCATTTT.

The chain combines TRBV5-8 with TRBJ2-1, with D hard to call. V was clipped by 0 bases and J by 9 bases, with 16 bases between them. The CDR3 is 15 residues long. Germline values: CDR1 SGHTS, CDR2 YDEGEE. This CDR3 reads CASSLDVAYTSEQFF. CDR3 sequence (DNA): TGTGCCAGCAGCTTGGATGTAGCTTATACAAGTGAGCAGTTCTTC.

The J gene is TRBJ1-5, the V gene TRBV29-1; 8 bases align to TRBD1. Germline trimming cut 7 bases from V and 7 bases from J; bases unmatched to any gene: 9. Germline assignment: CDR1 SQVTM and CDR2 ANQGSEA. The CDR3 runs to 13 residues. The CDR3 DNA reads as TGCAGCGCTAGACAGGGGAAAGGACAGCCCCAGCATTTT. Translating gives CSARQGKGQPQHF.

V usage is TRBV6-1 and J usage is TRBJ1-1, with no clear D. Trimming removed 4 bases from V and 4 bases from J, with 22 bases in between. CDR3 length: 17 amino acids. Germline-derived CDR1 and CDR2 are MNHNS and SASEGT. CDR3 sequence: CASSGRLGEVSSTEAFF. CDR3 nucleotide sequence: TGTGCCAGCAGTGGACGACTGGGAGAGGTGAGTAGCACTGAAGCTTTCTTT.

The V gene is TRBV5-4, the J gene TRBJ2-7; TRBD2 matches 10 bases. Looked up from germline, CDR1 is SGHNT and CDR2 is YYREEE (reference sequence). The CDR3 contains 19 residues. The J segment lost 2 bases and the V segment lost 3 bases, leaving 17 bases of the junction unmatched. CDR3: CASSSPSPAGGPRAYEQYF. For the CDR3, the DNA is TGTGCCAGCAGCTCACCGTCCCCAGCGGGAGGGCCCCGGGCCTACGAGCAGTACTTC.

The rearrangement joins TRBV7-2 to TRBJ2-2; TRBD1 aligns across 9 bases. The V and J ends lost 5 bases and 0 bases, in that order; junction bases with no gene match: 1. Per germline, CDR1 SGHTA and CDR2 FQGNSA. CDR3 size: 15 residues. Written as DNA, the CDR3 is TGTGCCAGCAGCAGGGACAGGGCGAACACCGGGGAGCTGTTTTTT. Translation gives CASSRDRANTGELFF.

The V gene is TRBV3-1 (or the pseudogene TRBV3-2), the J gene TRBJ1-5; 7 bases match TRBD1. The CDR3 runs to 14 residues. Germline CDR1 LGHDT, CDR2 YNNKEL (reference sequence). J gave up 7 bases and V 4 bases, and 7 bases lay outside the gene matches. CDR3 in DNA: TGTGCCAGCAGCCTATCCAGGGGGAAGCAGCCCCAGCATTTT. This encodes CASSLSRGKQPQHF.

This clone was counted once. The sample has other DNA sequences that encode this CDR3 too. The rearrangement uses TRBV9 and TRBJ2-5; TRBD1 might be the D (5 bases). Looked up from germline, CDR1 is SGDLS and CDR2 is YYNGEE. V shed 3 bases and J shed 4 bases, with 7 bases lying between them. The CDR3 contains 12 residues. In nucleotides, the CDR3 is TGTGCCAGCAGCGCTAGGGGAGAGACCCAGTACTTC. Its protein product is CASSARGETQYF.

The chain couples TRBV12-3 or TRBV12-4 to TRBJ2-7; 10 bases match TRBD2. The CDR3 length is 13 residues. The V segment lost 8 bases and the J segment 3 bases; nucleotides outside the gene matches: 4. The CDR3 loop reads CASLAGGGYEQYF. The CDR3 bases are TGTGCCAGCTTAGCGGGAGGAGGCTACGAGCAGTACTTC.